These 15 T cell receptor beta chains share one sample of origin, sequenced in a study of CD8+ T cells in alopecia areata. Following extraction, RNA underwent reverse transcription to cDNA, which served as the sequencing template. Sequenced by immunoSEQ multiplex PCR; TCRdb stores in-frame clones only, minus some. The sample lists about 250,000 clones, over 45% occurring once. The treatment was: oral pan-JAK inhibitor, 5-10 mg twice daily. The starting material was CD4+ T cells sorted from blood, obtained around week 53, from a patient treated with tofacitinib. Receptors were obtained from a human donor with alopecia areata.

This chain connects TRBV5-1 to TRBJ2-5; 8 nucleotides align to TRBD2. This CDR3 contains 15 residues. V lost 2 bases, J lost 5 bases, and 8 bases stayed unmatched. Germline lookup yields CDR1 SGHRS and CDR2 YFSETQ. CDR3 residues: CASSLYGTSDETQYF. In DNA, the CDR3 is TGCGCCAGCAGCTTATACGGGACTAGTGATGAGACCCAGTACTTC.

The V call is TRBV19, the J call TRBJ2-2; D may be TRBD2 (6 bases). The V gene lost 6 bases and the J gene lost 6 bases, with 14 bases spanning the gap. Germline V gene sequence: CDR1 LNHDA, CDR2 SQIVND (reference sequence). The CDR3 loop spans 14 amino acids. CDR3 sequence reads: CASRGDSGAGELFF. The DNA of the CDR3 is TGTGCCAGTAGGGGGGACTCGGGCGCCGGGGAGCTGTTTTTT.

This clone was recorded only once. The chain has TRBV29-1 and TRBJ2-5; D is unresolved. This CDR3 comprises 14 residues. Trimming took off 5 bases at V and 2 bases at J, with 15 bases between the two ends. Germline CDR1 and CDR2: SQVTM and ANQGSEA. CDR3 sequence: CSVRASSIQETQYF. The CDR3, as DNA: TGCAGCGTTCGGGCAAGTTCGATTCAAGAGACCCAGTACTTC.

This clone was recorded a few times. V and J are TRBV4-3 and TRBJ2-1, with D uncertain. This CDR3 spans 13 amino acids. Germline CDR1 and CDR2: LGHNA and YSLEER. V was cut by 0 bases and J by 10 bases, with 10 bases left in between. Here the CDR3 DNA reads TGCGCCAGCAGCCAAGAGATAAAGACAGAGCAGTTCTTC. As protein: CASSQEIKTEQFF.

The chain links TRBV4-2 to TRBJ2-5; the match to TRBD1 covers 7 bases. V shed 1 base, J shed 2 bases, and the junction held 10 bases outside the gene matches. The CDR3 spans 17 residues. Per germline, CDR1 LGHNA and CDR2 YNFKEQ. In DNA form, the CDR3 reads TGTGCCAGCAGCCAAGGCGACCGGGACAGAGAACAAGAGACCCAGTACTTC. It codes for CASSQGDRDREQETQYF.

The CDR3 here is CASSLVGRRGLQPQHF. The CDR3 nucleotides read TGTGCCAGCAGCTTAGTAGGGCGGCGGGGCTTGCAGCCCCAGCATTTT. The V call is TRBV7-2, the J call TRBJ1-5; possibly TRBD1 for D (5 bases). The CDR3 spans 16 residues. V shed 1 base and J shed 7 bases, with 17 bases lying between them. The germline gives CDR1 SGHTA, CDR2 FQGNSA.

V usage is TRBV30 and J usage is TRBJ2-1, with 10 nucleotides matching TRBD2. The CDR3 is made up of 19 amino acids. The V gene's germline CDR1 is GTSNPN and CDR2 SVGIG (reference sequence). V lost 1 base and J lost 5; bases outside the gene matches: 17. The CDR3 coding sequence is TGTGCCTGGAGTGACAGGGGATTCCTAGCGGGGGAGCTAGACAATGAGCAGTTCTTC. Its protein is CAWSDRGFLAGELDNEQFF.

The rearrangement uses TRBV7-9 and TRBJ2-4; D may be TRBD1 or TRBD2 (5 bases each). With 8 bases removed from V and 7 bases from J, the gap between germline ends came to 12 bases. Per the germline V gene, CDR1 is SEHNR and CDR2 is FQNEAQ (reference sequence). The CDR3 loop spans 12 amino acids. The CDR3 here is CASGAGLNIQYF. DNA of the CDR3: TGTGCCAGCGGGGCGGGTTTGAACATTCAGTACTTC.

A note on this clone: The identical CDR3 is also encoded by other nucleotide sequences in the sample. The J gene is TRBJ1-1, the V gene TRBV5-1; D unresolved. Germline CDR1 SGHRS, CDR2 YFSETQ. The CDR3 is 13 residues long. V was trimmed by 0 bases and J by 1 base, leaving 4 bases between them. The CDR3 protein is CASSLAANTEAFF. The CDR3 DNA reads as TGCGCCAGCAGCTTGGCCGCGAACACTGAAGCTTTCTTT.

The V gene is TRBV29-1, the J gene TRBJ1-1; perhaps TRBD1 as D (6 bases). The CDR3 is 13 amino acids. CDR1 and CDR2 from the germline V gene are SQVTM and ANQGSEA. Trimming took 7 bases from V and 2 from J, leaving 14 bases between them. The DNA for the CDR3 is TGCAGCGCAGAGTGGGGGCCAAACACTGAAGCTTTCTTT. Amino acids: CSAEWGPNTEAFF.

This clone was picked up a small number of times. V is TRBV29-1 and J is TRBJ2-1; D remains unclear. CDR3 length: 13 amino acids. Trimming cost V 3 bases and J 3 bases, with 9 bases left between them. Germline CDR1 reads SQVTM; CDR2 reads ANQGSEA. CDR3 loop: CSVDQASYNEQFF. CDR3 DNA sequence: TGCAGCGTTGATCAGGCAAGCTACAATGAGCAGTTCTTC.

This clone was seen just once. The chain recombines TRBV30 with TRBJ1-6, with 7 nucleotides matching TRBD1. Germline V gene lookup returns CDR1 GTSNPN and CDR2 SVGIG (reference sequence). V lost 5 bases, J lost 5 bases, and 3 bases stayed unmatched. The CDR3 consists of 13 residues. The CDR3 here is CAWHDRDNSPLHF. In nucleotides, the CDR3 is TGTGCCTGGCACGACAGGGATAATTCACCCCTCCACTTT. The variable domain in full, with the rest retrieved from reference TRBV30 and TRBJ1-6, is SQTIHQWPATLVQPVGSPLSLECTVEGTSNPNLYWYRQAAGRGLQLLFYSVGIGQISSEVPQNLSASRPQDRQFILSSKKLLLSDSGFYLCAWHDRDNSPLHFGNGTRLTVT.

This rearrangement joins TRBV5-1 to TRBJ1-1; 7 bases align to TRBD1. Germline V gene data show CDR1 as SGHRS and CDR2 as YFSETQ. Trimming cost V 2 bases and J 7 bases; bases outside gene matches: 5. There are 13 residues in the CDR3. For the CDR3, the DNA is TGCGCCAGCAGCTTCGGGACAGCAGTTGAAGCTTTCTTT. It codes for CASSFGTAVEAFF.

V gene TRBV11-2 combines with J gene TRBJ2-7; D gene unclear. Trimming cost V 5 bases and J 0 bases, with 2 bases left between them. There are 11 residues in the CDR3. CDR1 and CDR2 (germline): SGHAT, FQNNGV. CDR3 sequence reads: CASSPSYEQYF. The CDR3, as DNA: TGTGCCAGCAGCCCCTCCTACGAGCAGTACTTC.

In the case of this clone: Additional DNA sequences in this sample encode the identical CDR3. The chain couples TRBV29-1 to TRBJ1-1; D unclear. The V end lost 7 bases, the J end lost 1 base, and 10 bases lay between the germline ends. Germline V gene sequence: CDR1 SQVTM, CDR2 ANQGSEA. The CDR3 is 12 amino acids. This chain's CDR3 is CSAPGQNTEAFF. CDR3 sequence (DNA): TGCAGCGCCCCAGGCCAGAACACTGAAGCTTTCTTT.